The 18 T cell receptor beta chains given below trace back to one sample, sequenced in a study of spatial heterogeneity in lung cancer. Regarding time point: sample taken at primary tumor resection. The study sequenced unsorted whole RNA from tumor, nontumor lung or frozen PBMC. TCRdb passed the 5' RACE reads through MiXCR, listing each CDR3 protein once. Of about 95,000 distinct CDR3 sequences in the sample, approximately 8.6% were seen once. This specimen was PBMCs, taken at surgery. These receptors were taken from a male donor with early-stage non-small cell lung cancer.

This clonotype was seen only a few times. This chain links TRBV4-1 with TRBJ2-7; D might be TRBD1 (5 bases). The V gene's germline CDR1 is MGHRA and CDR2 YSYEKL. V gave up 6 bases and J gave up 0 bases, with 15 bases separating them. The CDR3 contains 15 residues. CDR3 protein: CASSPGAATSYEQYF. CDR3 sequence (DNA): TGCGCCAGCAGTCCTGGGGCAGCCACCTCCTACGAGCAGTACTTC.

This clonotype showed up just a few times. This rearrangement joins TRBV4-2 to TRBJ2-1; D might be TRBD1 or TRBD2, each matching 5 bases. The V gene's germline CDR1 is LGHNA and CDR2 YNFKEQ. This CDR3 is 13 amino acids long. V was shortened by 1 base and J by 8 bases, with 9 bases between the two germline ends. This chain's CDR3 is CASSQGGSDEQFF. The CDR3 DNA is TGTGCCAGCAGCCAAGGGGGGTCCGATGAGCAGTTCTTC.

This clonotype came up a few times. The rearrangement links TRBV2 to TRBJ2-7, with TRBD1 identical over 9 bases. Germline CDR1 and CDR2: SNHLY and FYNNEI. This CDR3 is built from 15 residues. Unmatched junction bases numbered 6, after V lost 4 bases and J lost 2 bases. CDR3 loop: CASSGPGQGTYEQYF. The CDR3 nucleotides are TGTGCCAGCAGTGGCCCGGGACAGGGTACCTACGAGCAGTACTTC.

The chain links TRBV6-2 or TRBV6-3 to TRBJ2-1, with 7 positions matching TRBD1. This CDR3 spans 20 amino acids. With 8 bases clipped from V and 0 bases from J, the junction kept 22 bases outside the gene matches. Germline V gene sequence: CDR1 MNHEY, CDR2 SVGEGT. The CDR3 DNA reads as TGTGCCAGCCAAACCGGTTTAGGACAGGTGGGAAGAGCCTCCTACAATGAGCAGTTCTTC. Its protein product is CASQTGLGQVGRASYNEQFF.

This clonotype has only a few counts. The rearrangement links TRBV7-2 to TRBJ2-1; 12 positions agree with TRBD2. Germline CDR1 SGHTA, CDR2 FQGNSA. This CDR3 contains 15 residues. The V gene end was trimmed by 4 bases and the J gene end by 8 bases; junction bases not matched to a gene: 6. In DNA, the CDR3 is TGTGCCAGCAGCTCTAGCGGGAGGGCCTCGGATGAGCAGTTCTTC. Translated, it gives CASSSSGRASDEQFF.

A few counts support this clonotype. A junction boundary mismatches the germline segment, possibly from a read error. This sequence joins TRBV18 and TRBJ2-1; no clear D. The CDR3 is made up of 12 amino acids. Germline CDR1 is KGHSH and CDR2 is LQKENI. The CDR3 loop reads CASSPSYDEQFF. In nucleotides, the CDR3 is TGTGCCAGCTCACCGAGCTACGATGAGCAGTTCTTC. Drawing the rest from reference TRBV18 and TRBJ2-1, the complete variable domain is NAGVMQNPRHLVRRRGQEARLRCSPMKGHSHVYWYRQLPEEGLKFMVYLQKENIIDESGMPKERFSAEFPKEGPSILRIQQVVRGDSAAYFCASSPSYDEQFFGPGTRLTVL.

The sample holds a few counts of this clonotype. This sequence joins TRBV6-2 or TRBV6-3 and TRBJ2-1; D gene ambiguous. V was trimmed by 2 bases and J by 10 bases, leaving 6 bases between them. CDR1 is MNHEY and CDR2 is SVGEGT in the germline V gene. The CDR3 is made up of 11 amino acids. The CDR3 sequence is CASSYGSEQFF. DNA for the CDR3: TGTGCCAGCAGTTACGGGTCCGAGCAGTTCTTC.

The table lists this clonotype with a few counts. CDR3 amino acids: CASSTGQGAESPLHF. The CDR3 nucleotides are TGCGCCAGCAGCACCGGACAGGGGGCCGAATCACCCCTCCACTTT. This chain connects TRBV5-1 to TRBJ1-6; 11 bases are shared with TRBD1. The ends lost 4 bases at V and 10 bases at J; junction bases unmatched: 7. CDR1 is SGHRS, CDR2 YFSETQ, per germline. The CDR3 has 15 amino acids.

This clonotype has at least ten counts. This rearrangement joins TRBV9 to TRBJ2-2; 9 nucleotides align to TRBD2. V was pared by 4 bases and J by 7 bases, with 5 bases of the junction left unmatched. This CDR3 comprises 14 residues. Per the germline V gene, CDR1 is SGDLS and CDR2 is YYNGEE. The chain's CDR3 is CASSLSGGIGELFF. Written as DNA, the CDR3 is TGTGCCAGCAGCCTGAGCGGGGGGATCGGGGAGCTGTTTTTT.

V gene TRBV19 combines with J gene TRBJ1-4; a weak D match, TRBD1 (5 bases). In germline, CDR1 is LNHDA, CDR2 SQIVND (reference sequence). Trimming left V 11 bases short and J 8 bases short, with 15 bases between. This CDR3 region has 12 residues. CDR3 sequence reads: CAARGTGEKLFF. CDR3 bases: TGTGCCGCCCGGGGGACGGGGGAAAAACTGTTTTTT.

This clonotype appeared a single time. CDR3 coding DNA: TGTGCCAGCAGCCTAGAGGGGGGGCTGGATACGCAGTATTTT. It yields the protein CASSLEGGLDTQYF. V is TRBV3-1 and J is TRBJ2-3; a weak D match, TRBD2 (7 bases). The V gene's germline CDR1 is LGHDT and CDR2 YNNKEL (reference sequence). The CDR3 loop spans 14 amino acids. The ends were cut back, 4 bases at V and 6 bases at J, with 14 bases in the middle.

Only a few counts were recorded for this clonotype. CDR3 DNA sequence: TGCAGCGGACAGGGAGCCAAAAACATTCAGTACTTC. It codes for CSGQGAKNIQYF. The V and J genes are TRBV29-1 and TRBJ2-4, with 7 bases fitting TRBD1. Per the germline V gene, CDR1 is SQVTM and CDR2 is ANQGSEA. After removal of 7 bases from V and 0 bases from J, the junction contained 0 bases not matched to a gene. The CDR3 contains 12 residues.

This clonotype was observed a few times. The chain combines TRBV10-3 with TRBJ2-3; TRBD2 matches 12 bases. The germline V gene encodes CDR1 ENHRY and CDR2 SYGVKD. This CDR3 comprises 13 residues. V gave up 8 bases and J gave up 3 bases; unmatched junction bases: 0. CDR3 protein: CAILAGGTDTQYF. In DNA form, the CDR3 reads TGTGCCATCCTAGCGGGAGGGACAGATACGCAGTATTTT.

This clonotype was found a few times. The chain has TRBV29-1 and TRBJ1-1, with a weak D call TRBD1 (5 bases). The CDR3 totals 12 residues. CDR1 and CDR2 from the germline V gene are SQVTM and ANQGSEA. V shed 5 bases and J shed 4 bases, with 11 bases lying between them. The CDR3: CSVLPGGTEAFF. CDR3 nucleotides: TGCAGCGTTCTCCCCGGGGGCACTGAAGCTTTCTTT.

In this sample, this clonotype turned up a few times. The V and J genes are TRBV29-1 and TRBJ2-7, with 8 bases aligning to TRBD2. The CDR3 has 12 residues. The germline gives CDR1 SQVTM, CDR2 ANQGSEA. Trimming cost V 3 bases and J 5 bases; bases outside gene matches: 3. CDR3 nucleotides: TGCAGCGTTGAGAGCGGGAGTAACGAGCAGTACTTC. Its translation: CSVESGSNEQYF.

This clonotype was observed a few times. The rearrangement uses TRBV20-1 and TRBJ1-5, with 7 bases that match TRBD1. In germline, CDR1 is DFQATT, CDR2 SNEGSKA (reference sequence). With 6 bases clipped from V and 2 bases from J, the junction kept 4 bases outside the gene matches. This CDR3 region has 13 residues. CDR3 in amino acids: CSARGVGNQPQHF. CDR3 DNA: TGCAGTGCCAGGGGGGTAGGCAATCAGCCCCAGCATTTT.

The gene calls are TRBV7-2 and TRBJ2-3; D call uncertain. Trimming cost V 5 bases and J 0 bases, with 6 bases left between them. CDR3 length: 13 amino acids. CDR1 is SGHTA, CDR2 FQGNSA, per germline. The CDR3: CASSGISTDTQYF. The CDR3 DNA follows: TGTGCCAGCAGCGGCATTAGCACAGATACGCAGTATTTT.

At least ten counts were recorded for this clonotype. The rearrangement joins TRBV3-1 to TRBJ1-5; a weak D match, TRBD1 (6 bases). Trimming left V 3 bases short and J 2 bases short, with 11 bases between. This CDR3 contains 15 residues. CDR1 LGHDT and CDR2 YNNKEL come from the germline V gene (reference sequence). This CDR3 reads CASSQETGGNQPQHF. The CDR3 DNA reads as TGTGCCAGCAGCCAGGAGACAGGAGGCAATCAGCCCCAGCATTTT.